A selection of T cell receptor beta chains follows, all from one sample in a study of Graves' ophthalmopathy and Graves' hyperthyroidism. TCRdb used MiXCR to reprocess the multiplex PCR reads, holding one entry per CDR3 protein. The sample lists about 700,000 distinct CDR3 sequences, around 40% occurring once. Specimen: peripheral blood. Receptors were obtained from an adult man with Graves' ophthalmopathy. Each CDR3 is given with its conserved first and last residue. The D gene is left open where the match is weak. Clone size, where shown, is once, few, many, or a class for clones that have expanded.

V gene: TRBV29-1
D gene: .
clone size: .
J gene: TRBJ2-6
CDR3 protein: CSVGAERAGANVLTF
CDR3 DNA: TGCAGCGTTGGAGCGGAGAGGGCTGGGGCCAACGTCCTGACTTTC

V gene: TRBV7-9
D gene: .
clone size: few
J gene: TRBJ2-5
CDR3 protein: CASSLVGQGQGTQYF
CDR3 DNA: TGTGCCAGCAGCTTAGTCGGCCAGGGGCAGGGGACCCAGTACTTC

V gene: TRBV7-3
D gene: TRBD2
clone size: .
J gene: TRBJ2-2
CDR3 protein: CASSLIGGGANTGELFF
CDR3 DNA: TGTGCCAGCAGCTTAATTGGCGGGGGGGCGAACACCGGGGAGCTGTTTTTT

V gene: TRBV11-1
D gene: TRBD1
clone size: many
J gene: TRBJ1-1
CDR3 protein: CASSSDRDGAFF
CDR3 DNA: TGTGCCAGCAGCTCGGACAGGGATGGAGCTTTCTTT

V gene: TRBV24-1
D gene: TRBD2
clone size: many
J gene: TRBJ2-5
CDR3 protein: CATSDRASGSGETQYF
CDR3 DNA: TGTGCCACCAGTGATCGGGCTAGCGGGAGTGGTGAGACCCAGTACTTC

V gene: TRBV7-2
D gene: .
clone size: .
J gene: TRBJ1-5
CDR3 protein: CASSLGWGKNQPQHF
CDR3 DNA: TGTGCCAGCAGCTTAGGGTGGGGCAAAAATCAGCCCCAGCATTTT

V gene: TRBV29-1
D gene: TRBD1
clone size: many
J gene: TRBJ1-3
CDR3 protein: CSVQMTGRNTIYF
CDR3 DNA: TGCAGCGTTCAGATGACAGGGAGAAACACCATATATTTT

V gene: TRBV5-1
D gene: TRBD1
clone size: many
J gene: TRBJ2-7
CDR3 protein: CASSKDRRTYEQYF
CDR3 DNA: TGCGCCAGCTCTAAGGACAGGCGGACCTACGAGCAGTACTTC

V gene: TRBV6-1
D gene: .
clone size: few
J gene: TRBJ2-7
CDR3 protein: CASVRGMEQYF
CDR3 DNA: TGTGCCAGCGTTAGGGGGATGGAGCAGTACTTC

V gene: TRBV7-2
D gene: TRBD1
clone size: few
J gene: TRBJ1-3
CDR3 protein: CASSLVQGASGNTIYF
CDR3 DNA: TGTGCCAGCAGCTTAGTCCAGGGGGCCTCTGGAAACACCATATATTTT

V gene: TRBV27
D gene: TRBD1
clone size: once
J gene: TRBJ1-2
CDR3 protein: CASSFGRGPQNYGYTF
CDR3 DNA: TGTGCCAGCAGTTTCGGCAGGGGGCCGCAAAACTATGGCTACACCTTC

V gene: TRBV20-1
D gene: TRBD2
clone size: .
J gene: TRBJ2-5
CDR3 protein: CSALIAGLAGQETQYF
CDR3 DNA: TGCAGTGCTCTGATTGCGGGACTAGCGGGCCAAGAGACCCAGTACTTC

V gene: TRBV19
D gene: TRBD2
clone size: .
J gene: TRBJ2-3
CDR3 protein: CASSPAGTSGGAGTDTQYF
CDR3 DNA: TGTGCCAGTAGTCCCGCCGGGACTAGCGGGGGGGCCGGCACAGATACGCAGTATTTT

V gene: TRBV7-7
D gene: .
clone size: many
J gene: TRBJ2-5
CDR3 protein: CASSQSGLETQYF
CDR3 DNA: TGTGCCAGCAGCCAGTCAGGGTTGGAGACCCAGTACTTC

V gene: TRBV7-8
D gene: .
clone size: .
J gene: TRBJ1-2
CDR3 protein: CASSPGMGNYGYTF
CDR3 DNA: TGTGCCAGCAGTCCCGGGATGGGAAACTATGGCTACACCTTC

V gene: TRBV4-3
D gene: TRBD1
clone size: .
J gene: TRBJ1-4
CDR3 protein: CASSQEGTGDEKLFF
CDR3 DNA: TGCGCCAGCAGCCAAGAGGGGACAGGGGATGAAAAACTGTTTTTT

V gene: TRBV2
D gene: .
clone size: .
J gene: TRBJ1-1
CDR3 protein: CASRWTAGGTEAFF
CDR3 DNA: TGTGCCAGCAGATGGACAGCGGGAGGCACTGAAGCTTTCTTT

V gene: TRBV30
D gene: .
clone size: few
J gene: TRBJ1-1
CDR3 protein: CAWSGSGFVAFF
CDR3 DNA: TGTGCCTGGAGTGGGTCGGGGTTCGTAGCTTTCTTT

V gene: TRBV2
D gene: .
clone size: many
J gene: TRBJ1-2
CDR3 protein: CASSSSRETFYGYTF
CDR3 DNA: TGTGCCAGCAGTTCCTCCAGGGAGACCTTCTATGGCTACACCTTC

V gene: TRBV2
D gene: TRBD1
clone size: few
J gene: TRBJ1-1
CDR3 protein: CASSGEAGTGLNTEAFF
CDR3 DNA: TGTGCCAGCAGTGGAGAAGCCGGGACAGGTTTGAACACTGAAGCTTTCTTT

V gene: TRBV7-9
D gene: TRBD2
clone size: .
J gene: TRBJ2-1
CDR3 protein: CASSLASAGGRGEQFF
CDR3 DNA: TGTGCCAGCAGCTTAGCGTCCGCGGGGGGGCGAGGTGAGCAGTTCTTC

V gene: TRBV2
D gene: .
clone size: .
J gene: TRBJ2-7
CDR3 protein: CASSEWGWGSEQYF
CDR3 DNA: TGTGCCAGCAGTGAATGGGGGTGGGGCTCCGAGCAGTACTTC

V gene: TRBV10-3
D gene: .
clone size: .
J gene: TRBJ2-3
CDR3 protein: CAISVTGKLEDTQYF
CDR3 DNA: TGTGCCATCAGTGTAACCGGGAAACTAGAAGATACGCAGTATTTT

V gene: TRBV6-5
D gene: .
clone size: .
J gene: TRBJ1-5
CDR3 protein: CASSRRGAGQPQHF
CDR3 DNA: TGTGCCAGCAGCCGTCGGGGGGCAGGACAGCCCCAGCATTTT

V gene: TRBV25-1
D gene: .
clone size: .
J gene: TRBJ1-2
CDR3 protein: CASSKGRTAWGYTF
CDR3 DNA: TGTGCCAGCAGCAAGGGCAGGACGGCTTGGGGCTACACCTTC

V gene: TRBV29-1
D gene: TRBD1
clone size: .
J gene: TRBJ2-5
CDR3 protein: CSVGKGAKTQYF
CDR3 DNA: TGCAGCGTTGGTAAGGGGGCGAAGACCCAGTACTTC

V gene: TRBV7-8
D gene: TRBD1
clone size: few
J gene: TRBJ2-7
CDR3 protein: CASSTPGQGHYEQYF
CDR3 DNA: TGTGCCAGCAGCACGCCGGGACAGGGTCATTACGAGCAGTACTTC